The 26 T cell receptor beta chains given below trace back to one sample, sequenced in a study of OX40 agonist ivuxolimab in advanced cancers. Clones were read by immunoSEQ multiplex PCR, and TCRdb kept only the in-frame ones, dropping some. The sample holds fewer than 85,000 clones, around 78% seen once. The sample here was CD4+ or CD8+ T cells sorted from blood, taken in a trial of the OX40 agonist ivuxolimab. The receptor set was obtained from an adult with an advanced solid tumor such as melanoma, head and neck, liver or kidney cancer.

The J gene is TRBJ2-5, the V gene TRBV6-6, with 9 bases lining up with TRBD1. The CDR3 contains 15 residues. CDR1 and CDR2 from the germline V gene are MNHNY and SVGAGI (reference sequence). V was clipped by 6 bases and J by 5 bases; unmatched bases: 10. The CDR3 reads CASRGLWDREETQYF. DNA for the CDR3: TGTGCCAGCAGGGGCCTATGGGACAGGGAGGAGACCCAGTACTTC.

There are a few counts of this clone. The rearrangement joins TRBV30 to TRBJ1-2, with D tentatively TRBD1 (6 bases). The V end was cut by 0 bases, the J end by 8 bases, with 10 bases between. The CDR3 is made up of 12 amino acids. Germline V gene sequence: CDR1 GTSNPN, CDR2 SVGIG (reference sequence). The CDR3 reads CAWSVGGHGYTF. The CDR3 region has the DNA TGTGCCTGGAGTGTTGGGGGGCACGGCTACACCTTC. The variable domain in full, completed from reference TRBV30 and TRBJ1-2, reads SQTIHQWPATLVQPVGSPLSLECTVEGTSNPNLYWYRQAAGRGLQLLFYSVGIGQISSEVPQNLSASRPQDRQFILSSKKLLLSDSGFYLCAWSVGGHGYTFGSGTRLTVV.

This sequence joins TRBV30 and TRBJ1-2; D not certain. The length of the CDR3 is 12 residues. The V and J ends lost 2 bases and 6 bases respectively, with 10 bases between them. The germline gives CDR1 GTSNPN, CDR2 SVGIG (reference sequence). In DNA form, the CDR3 reads TGTGCCTGGAGTACTGGGAACAATGGCTACACCTTC. It codes for CAWSTGNNGYTF.

This clone turned up a few times. The gene calls are TRBV9 and TRBJ1-5, with D unclear. This CDR3 is 16 amino acids long. V lost 0 bases and J lost 4, with 14 bases in between. Germline-derived CDR1 and CDR2 are SGDLS and YYNGEE. This CDR3 reads CASSVGGSGLNQPQHF. The CDR3 region has the DNA TGTGCCAGCAGCGTAGGAGGGAGTGGGCTGAATCAGCCCCAGCATTTT.

This clone appeared many times. The sample carries other DNA sequences with the same CDR3. This chain joins TRBV7-9 and TRBJ2-3; no reliable D call. The V end lost 5 bases, the J end lost 4 bases, and 10 bases lay between the germline ends. The CDR3 sequence is 13 residues long. Germline-derived CDR1 and CDR2 are SEHNR and FQNEAQ (reference sequence). The CDR3 protein is CASSPRGPDTQYF. CDR3 in DNA: TGTGCCAGCAGCCCCCGTGGGCCAGATACGCAGTATTTT.

The chain recombines TRBV19 with TRBJ2-1; D not certain. The V gene's germline CDR1 is LNHDA and CDR2 SQIVND (reference sequence). V lost 6 bases and J 0 bases, leaving 27 bases between the germline ends. This CDR3 contains 20 residues. CDR3 protein: CASSLTLALEARSSYNEQFF. The CDR3, as DNA: TGTGCCAGTAGCCTTACCTTAGCACTCGAAGCGAGGAGCTCCTACAATGAGCAGTTCTTC. The variable domain in full, with the rest retrieved from reference TRBV19 and TRBJ2-1, is DGGITQSPKYLFRKEGQNVTLSCEQNLNHDAMYWYRQDPGQGLRLIYYSQIVNDFQKGDIAEGYSVSREKKESFPLTVTSAQKNPTAFYLCASSLTLALEARSSYNEQFFGPGTRLTVL.

The gene calls are TRBV28 and TRBJ2-7; 8 bases line up with TRBD1. Germline values: CDR1 MDHEN, CDR2 SYDVKM. The CDR3 has 15 residues. The J segment lost 0 bases and the V segment lost 6 bases, leaving 7 bases of the junction unmatched. The CDR3 sequence is CASRRDRGFSYEQYF. CDR3 nucleotide sequence: TGTGCCAGCAGGCGCGACAGGGGCTTCTCCTACGAGCAGTACTTC.

The V gene is TRBV15, the J gene TRBJ2-1; 8 nucleotides align to TRBD1. The germline V gene has CDR1 LNHNV and CDR2 YYDKDF (reference sequence). The CDR3 runs to 15 residues. The ends lost 1 base at V and 5 bases at J; junction bases unmatched: 4. The CDR3 is CATSRVGQVNNEQFF. The CDR3 DNA reads TGTGCCACCAGCAGAGTGGGACAGGTCAACAATGAGCAGTTCTTC.

This clone has a count of ten or more. The J gene is TRBJ2-6, the V gene TRBV30, with D unclear. CDR1 is GTSNPN, CDR2 SVGIG, per germline (reference sequence). This CDR3 spans 14 amino acids. Trimming took 1 base from V and 0 from J, leaving 4 bases between them. The CDR3 nucleotides read TGTGCCTGGAGTGCCTTCTCTGGGGCCAACGTCCTGACTTTC. It specifies CAWSAFSGANVLTF.

The chain employs TRBV28 and TRBJ1-1; possibly TRBD1 for D (6 bases). Germline loops: CDR1 MDHEN, CDR2 SYDVKM. Trimming took 4 bases from V and 3 from J, leaving 15 bases between them. The CDR3 has 15 amino acids. CDR3 loop: CASSWWGGADTEAFF. The CDR3 region has the DNA TGTGCCAGCAGTTGGTGGGGGGGCGCGGACACTGAAGCTTTCTTT.

This clone has a single count. The chain uses TRBV9 and TRBJ2-2; 15 bases agree with TRBD2. The CDR3 has 18 amino acids. V was clipped by 0 bases and J by 4 bases; unmatched bases: 4. CDR1 is SGDLS and CDR2 is YYNGEE in the germline V gene. The CDR3 coding sequence is TGTGCCAGCAGCGTAGCCCGGACTAGCGGGAGGGCCACCGGGGAGCTGTTTTTT. It yields the protein CASSVARTSGRATGELFF.

The rearrangement links TRBV6-5 to TRBJ2-2; 9 positions match TRBD2. Germline V lookup: CDR1 MNHEY, CDR2 SVGAGI. The CDR3 consists of 15 residues. J was trimmed by 2 bases and V by 7 bases; bases with no gene match: 5. In DNA form, the CDR3 reads TGTGCCAGCACCCTTAGCGGGAGTAACACCGGGGAGCTGTTTTTT. Residues: CASTLSGSNTGELFF.

The chain is built from TRBV10-3 and TRBJ2-5, with 8 bases that match TRBD1. CDR1 and CDR2 from the germline V gene are ENHRY and SYGVKD. With 8 bases clipped from V and 0 bases from J, the junction kept 8 bases outside the gene matches. CDR3 length: 15 amino acids. This CDR3 reads CAIGQGSKYQETQYF. In DNA, the CDR3 is TGTGCCATCGGACAGGGCTCGAAGTACCAAGAGACCCAGTACTTC.

The chain uses TRBV7-2 and TRBJ2-5, with 8 bases matching TRBD1. Germline trimming cut 4 bases from V and 7 bases from J; bases unmatched to any gene: 11. The CDR3 contains 15 residues. Germline CDR1 is SGHTA and CDR2 is FQGNSA. The CDR3 nucleotides read TGTGCCAGCAGCTCGACAGGGGATCCGGATACGACCCAGTACTTC. Its protein product is CASSSTGDPDTTQYF.

V gene TRBV5-5 combines with J gene TRBJ1-3, with 7 bases fitting TRBD1. Germline CDR1 SGHKS, CDR2 YYEKEE (reference sequence). The CDR3 loop spans 14 amino acids. Trimming took 6 bases from V and 1 from J; bases not matched to a gene: 4. CDR3 region: CASTDRVSGNTIYF. The DNA of the CDR3 is TGTGCCAGCACTGACAGGGTGTCTGGAAACACCATATATTTT.

The V gene is TRBV10-2, the J gene TRBJ1-6; D not certain. Germline values: CDR1 WSHSY, CDR2 SAAADI. Trimming removed 2 bases at V and 4 bases at J, with 12 bases between. The CDR3 runs 16 residues. The CDR3 protein is CASSEHTTPYNSPLHF. For the CDR3, the DNA is TGCGCCAGCAGTGAGCACACCACCCCTTATAATTCACCCCTCCACTTT.

The gene calls are TRBV5-1 and TRBJ2-6; the match to TRBD1 covers 7 bases. This CDR3 comprises 15 residues. J was trimmed by 4 bases and V by 2 bases; bases with no gene match: 3. Germline V gene sequence: CDR1 SGHRS, CDR2 YFSETQ. CDR3 residues: CASSLQGLGANVLTF. The CDR3 DNA reads TGCGCCAGCAGCTTACAGGGGCTCGGGGCCAACGTCCTGACTTTC.

As regards this clone: The identical CDR3 is also encoded by other nucleotide sequences in the sample. This rearrangement joins TRBV7-2 to TRBJ1-6, with unresolved D. The CDR3 has 14 amino acids. V lost 1 base, J lost 4 bases, and 5 bases lay in between. Germline V gives CDR1 SGHTA, CDR2 FQGNSA. The CDR3 region is CASSLDGYNSPLHF. The DNA of the CDR3 is TGTGCCAGCAGCTTAGACGGATATAATTCACCCCTCCACTTT.

This sequence joins TRBV19 and TRBJ1-1, with TRBD1 matching over 8 bases. This CDR3 has 15 amino acids. Germline CDR1 is LNHDA and CDR2 is SQIVND (reference sequence). Trimming took 6 bases from V and 4 from J; bases not matched to a gene: 10. The CDR3 region has the DNA TGTGCCAGTAGACTCAAACAGGGGGGGGTCACTGAAGCTTTCTTT. As protein: CASRLKQGGVTEAFF.

The chain is built from TRBV7-9 and TRBJ2-1, with D perhaps matching TRBD1 or TRBD2 (7 bases each). In germline, CDR1 is SEHNR, CDR2 FQNEAQ (reference sequence). This CDR3 has 15 amino acids. Trimming stripped 3 bases from V and 5 bases from J, with 14 bases between. CDR3 in DNA: TGTGCCAGCAGCTTCAGGGGGGGAGGTAACAATGAGCAGTTCTTC. Translated: CASSFRGGGNNEQFF.

As for this clone: The junction differs from germline at one of its ends, possibly a read error. The chain recombines TRBV7-2 with TRBJ1-6, with D perhaps TRBD1 (6 bases). This CDR3 has 16 amino acids. The V gene's germline CDR1 is SGHTA and CDR2 FQGNSA. CDR3 nucleotides: TGTGCCAGCAGCCCCACTTGGGGGCGAAGTGATTCACTCCTCCACTTT. This encodes CASSPTWGRSDSLLHF. Based on the CDR3 plus reference TRBV7-2 and TRBJ1-6, the full variable domain is GAGVSQSPSNKVTEKGKDVELRCDPISGHTALYWYRQSLGQGLEFLIYFQGNSAPDKSGLPSDRFSAERTGGSVSTLTIQRTQQEDSAVYLCASSPTWGRSDSLLHFGNGTRLTVT.

This clone is a singleton in its sample. This chain links TRBV25-1 with TRBJ2-2; 7 bases match TRBD2. There are 14 residues in the CDR3. Unmatched junction bases numbered 3, after V lost 5 bases and J lost 3 bases. CDR1 MGHDK and CDR2 SYGVNS come from the germline V gene. The CDR3 sequence: CASSRLADTGELFF. The CDR3 coding sequence is TGTGCCAGCAGTCGGCTAGCGGACACCGGGGAGCTGTTTTTT.

V gene TRBV6-1 combines with J gene TRBJ1-5; D unclear. The CDR3 covers 14 residues. V gave up 2 bases and J gave up 0 bases, with 5 bases separating them. CDR1 and CDR2 (germline): MNHNS, SASEGT. CDR3 protein: CASSETVSNQPQHF. The CDR3, as DNA: TGTGCCAGCAGTGAAACGGTTAGCAATCAGCCCCAGCATTTT.

CDR3 nucleotide sequence: TGTGCCAGCAGCACTGGGGGGGACTCAAGGGCCGCGACCTATGGCTACACCTTC. Protein product: CASSTGGDSRAATYGYTF. V is TRBV7-9 and J is TRBJ1-2; D is possibly TRBD1 (5 bases). V shed 5 bases and J shed 4 bases, with 26 bases lying between them. Germline loops: CDR1 SEHNR, CDR2 FQNEAQ (reference sequence). This CDR3 is 18 amino acids long.

The rearrangement links TRBV5-1 to TRBJ2-1; 10 bases match TRBD2. Germline V CDR1 and CDR2: SGHRS, YFSETQ. J lost 10 bases, V lost 3 bases, and 16 bases had no gene match. This CDR3 spans 17 amino acids. CDR3 DNA sequence: TGCGCCAGCAGCTCGTCTAGCGGGGGCGCCGGGGTGCGGGAGCAGTTCTTC. Translation: CASSSSSGGAGVREQFF.

The rearrangement joins TRBV2 to TRBJ2-5; 10 nucleotides line up with TRBD2. Germline V lookup: CDR1 SNHLY, CDR2 FYNNEI. V was pared by 7 bases and J by 2 bases, with 4 bases of the junction left unmatched. This CDR3 is 14 amino acids long. CDR3 region: CASNRAGGQETQYF. DNA for the CDR3: TGTGCCAGCAATAGAGCGGGGGGGCAAGAGACCCAGTACTTC.